This is a list of T cell receptor beta chains from one sample in a study of blood T cell repertoires in COVID-19. The protocol was immunoSEQ multiplex PCR, while the TCRdb copy is restricted to in-frame clones and leaves out a portion. The data show fewer than 55,000 clones, over 80% seen once. Sequencing was done on a sample of peripheral blood. All receptors come from a man between 65 and 85 years old with active COVID-19. CDR3s include the opening cysteine and the closing phenylalanine or tryptophan. D genes are given only for firm matches. Not all rows give a size; the values are once, few, many and, for expanded clones, a class.

>-|TRBV4-3|-|TRBJ2-7
TGCGCCAGCAGCCAAGAGCGGGCGTTCTACGAGCAGTACTTC
CASSQERAFYEQYF
>-|TRBV7-2|TRBD1|TRBJ1-2
TGTGCCAGCAGCCCCCAGGGACAGAACTATGGCTACACCTTC
CASSPQGQNYGYTF
>-|TRBV25-1|TRBD1|TRBJ1-1
TGTGCCAGCAGTCCCCTATGGGGGACAGGGAACACTGAAGCTTTCTTT
CASSPLWGTGNTEAFF
>once|TRBV6-2/TRBV6-3|TRBD2|TRBJ2-1
TGTGCCAGCAGTTCCGCGCGGACTAGGTACAATGAGCAGTTCTTC
CASSSARTRYNEQFF
>-|TRBV6-6|TRBD1|TRBJ1-2
TGTGCCAGCACTCGATCCTCTTACAGGGGGCGAAGTAACTATGGCTACACCTTC
CASTRSSYRGRSNYGYTF
>-|TRBV18|TRBD2|TRBJ2-7
TGTGCCAGCTCACCACTAGCGGGGACCGGCGAGCAGTACTTC
CASSPLAGTGEQYF
>once|TRBV4-2|TRBD1|TRBJ2-2
TGTGCCAGCAGCTCCGGGACAGGGGATCCCGGGGAGCTGTTTTTT
CASSSGTGDPGELFF
>few|TRBV6-2/TRBV6-3|-|TRBJ1-2
TGTGCCAGCAGCCTCCTAGGAGGGATGGATGGCTACACCTTC
CASSLLGGMDGYTF
>-|TRBV7-3|TRBD2|TRBJ2-5
TGTGCCAGCAGCCCCTCACCCCCGACTAGCGGGGGCCAAGAGACCCAGTACTTC
CASSPSPPTSGGQETQYF
>-|TRBV30|-|TRBJ2-7
TGTGCCTGGAGTAGGGCAGGGGGGCGCGAGCAGTACTTC
CAWSRAGGREQYF
>-|TRBV6-6|TRBD1|TRBJ2-1
TGTGCCAGCAAAGGACAGGGAGTGGGTGAGCAGTTCTTC
CASKGQGVGEQFF
>-|TRBV9|TRBD1|TRBJ1-6
TGTGCCAGCAGCACCACCGGGACAGGGATGTCACCCCTCCACTTT
CASSTTGTGMSPLHF
>-|TRBV6-6|-|TRBJ1-1
TGTGCCAGCAGCTACGCCGGGGGGGTCGGCACTGAAGCTTTCTTT
CASSYAGGVGTEAFF
>-|TRBV6-6|TRBD1|TRBJ1-2
TGTGCCAGCAGCAGCGGAGGGGGCGGTAACTATGGCTACACCTTC
CASSSGGGGNYGYTF
>-|TRBV1|-|TRBJ1-1
TGCACCAGCAGCCGCAAAGAGACAGCGGGTACTGAAGCTTTCTTT
CTSSRKETAGTEAFF
>-|TRBV19|TRBD1|TRBJ1-2
TGTGCCAGTAGCCGTCCCGGGACAGGGGAGAAGGACTACACCTTC
CASSRPGTGEKDYTF
>-|TRBV19|-|TRBJ2-4
TGTGCCAGTAGTAAGGAGGACATTCAGTACTTC
CASSKEDIQYF
>-|TRBV9|TRBD1|TRBJ1-1
TGTGCCAGCAGCGTAGCAGCAGGGGGATTCGCCACTGAAGCTTTCTTT
CASSVAAGGFATEAFF
>-|TRBV11-3|-|TRBJ2-7
TGTGCCAGCAGCTTAGGGGGTGGAGGTCTACCGTACTTC
CASSLGGGGLPYF
>-|TRBV11-2|TRBD1|TRBJ2-5
TGTGCCAGCAGCTTTCCAACAGGGGGCGGAGAGACCCAGTACTTC
CASSFPTGGGETQYF
>once|TRBV7-3|-|TRBJ2-5
TGTGCCAGCAGCTTAACGGCGGGGCACCAAGAGACCCAGTACTTC
CASSLTAGHQETQYF
>-|TRBV30|-|TRBJ1-4
TGTGCCTGGAACGAGGGTAGGGGGAATGAAAAACTGTTTTTT
CAWNEGRGNEKLFF
>-|TRBV2|-|TRBJ1-1
TGTGCCAGCAGTGAAGTAGTGACAGGGAACACTGAAGCTTTCTTT
CASSEVVTGNTEAFF
>-|TRBV6-6|-|TRBJ1-1
TGTGCCAGTCACACAGCGGTCTTCACTGAAGCTTTCTTT
CASHTAVFTEAFF
>few|TRBV6-2/TRBV6-3|-|TRBJ1-5
TGTGCCAGCAGTTTCTATGGCAATCAGCCCCAGCATTTT
CASSFYGNQPQHF
>-|TRBV28|TRBD1|TRBJ1-2
TGTGCCAGCAGCCCCGGGACAGGGGGAGGGCTCTATGGCTACACCTTC
CASSPGTGGGLYGYTF
>-|TRBV19|-|TRBJ2-6
TGTGCCAGTACCGGGGACTCTGGGGCCAACGTCCTGACTTTC
CASTGDSGANVLTF
>-|TRBV5-6|-|TRBJ1-5
TGTGCCAGCAGCTTTTCAGGTCCTAGCAATCAGCCCCAGCATTTT
CASSFSGPSNQPQHF
>-|TRBV30|-|TRBJ1-4
TGTGCCTGGAGTGAATACAGGGTGAGGAGAGGAAAACTGTTTTTT
CAWSEYRVRRGKLFF
>-|TRBV4-3|-|TRBJ2-7
TGCGCCAGCAGCCAAGATTTCGGGAGCGGCGAGCAGTACTTC
CASSQDFGSGEQYF
>-|TRBV5-1|TRBD1|TRBJ1-5
TGCGCCAGCAGCGAAGGGACAGATAATAGCAATCAGCCCCAGCATTTT
CASSEGTDNSNQPQHF
>few|TRBV18|TRBD2|TRBJ2-7
TGTGCCAGCTCAGGACTAGCGGGGTACGAGCAGTACTTC
CASSGLAGYEQYF
>-|TRBV30|-|TRBJ1-2
TGTGCCTCAGGGGCAGGGCGTGGCTACACCTTC
CASGAGRGYTF
>-|TRBV7-2|TRBD2|TRBJ2-3
TGTGCCAGCAGCTTAGAGCGGGGGCCAAGAGGTACGCAGTATTTT
CASSLERGPRGTQYF
>-|TRBV30|-|TRBJ1-4
TGTGCCTGGAGTGTACGTGGCTTTCTTTCCGAAAAACTGTTTTTT
CAWSVRGFLSEKLFF
>-|TRBV12-2|-|TRBJ2-1
TGTGCAAGTCGCTCACAGCTAGGGACAATAAATGAGCAGTTCTTC
CASRSQLGTINEQFF